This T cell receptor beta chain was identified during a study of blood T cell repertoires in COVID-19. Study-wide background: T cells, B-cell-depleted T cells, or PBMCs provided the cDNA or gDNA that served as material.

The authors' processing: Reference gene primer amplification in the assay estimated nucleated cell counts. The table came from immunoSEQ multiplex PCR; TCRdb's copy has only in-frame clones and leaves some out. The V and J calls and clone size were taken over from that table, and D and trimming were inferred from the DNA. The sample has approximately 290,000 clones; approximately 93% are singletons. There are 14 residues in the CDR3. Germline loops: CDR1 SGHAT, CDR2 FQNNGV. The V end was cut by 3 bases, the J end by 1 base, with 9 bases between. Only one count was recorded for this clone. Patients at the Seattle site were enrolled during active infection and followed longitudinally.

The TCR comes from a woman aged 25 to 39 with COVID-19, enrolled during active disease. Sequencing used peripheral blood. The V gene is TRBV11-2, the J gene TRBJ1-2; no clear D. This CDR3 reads CASSLTRDNYGYTF. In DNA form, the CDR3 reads TGTGCCAGCAGCTTGACCCGGGATAACTATGGCTACACCTTC.